These 8 T cell receptor beta chains came from one sample sequenced in a study of blood T cell repertoires in COVID-19. Assay used: immunoSEQ multiplex PCR; TCRdb lists only in-frame clones, some missing. The table has fewer than 250,000 clones, over 80% seen once. The specimen was peripheral blood. The receptor set was obtained from a man in his 60s with COVID-19, enrolled during active disease.

The chain uses TRBV18 and TRBJ1-1, with a weak D call TRBD1 (6 bases). Germline assignment: CDR1 KGHSH and CDR2 LQKENI. V lost 1 base and J 1 base, leaving 7 bases between the germline ends. The CDR3 covers 14 residues. This CDR3 is CASSPRQENTEAFF. The CDR3 DNA is TGTGCCAGCTCACCACGACAGGAGAACACTGAAGCTTTCTTT.

The rearrangement uses TRBV11-2 and TRBJ2-1; 9 bases map to TRBD1. The trim removed 5 bases at V and 2 bases at J, leaving 4 bases unmatched. The CDR3 has 15 amino acids. Germline CDR1 and CDR2: SGHAT and FQNNGV. The chain's CDR3 is CASSPGQGTYNEQFF. The CDR3 DNA reads TGTGCCAGCAGCCCGGGACAGGGAACCTACAATGAGCAGTTCTTC.

The rearrangement joins TRBV28 to TRBJ2-7; 10 bases map to TRBD2. The germline gives CDR1 MDHEN, CDR2 SYDVKM. There are 16 residues in the CDR3. V lost 6 bases to trimming and J lost 1 base; unmatched junction nucleotides: 9. In DNA, the CDR3 is TGTGCCAGCAGACTTAGTAGGACTAGCGGATCCTACGAGCAGTACTTC. Translating gives CASRLSRTSGSYEQYF.

The rearrangement uses TRBV13 and TRBJ2-7; D call uncertain. The CDR3 spans 13 residues. Per the germline V gene, CDR1 is PRHDT and CDR2 is FYEKMQ (reference sequence). V lost 0 bases, J lost 4 bases, and 7 bases lay in between. The CDR3, as DNA: TGTGCCAGCAGCTTAGGCCTCAGTTACGAGCAGTACTTC. Protein: CASSLGLSYEQYF.

The chain has TRBV2 and TRBJ2-1; weak D call: TRBD2 (6 bases). The germline V and J ends were trimmed by 5 bases and 9 bases, with 11 bases remaining between them. In germline, CDR1 is SNHLY, CDR2 FYNNEI. This CDR3 has 12 residues. As DNA, the CDR3 is TGTGCCAGCAGTTCCGGGGGAAGTGAGCAGTTCTTC. Protein product: CASSSGGSEQFF. Together with reference TRBV2 and TRBJ2-1, the CDR3 gives the full variable domain: EPEVTQTPSHQVTQMGQEVILRCVPISNHLYFYWYRQILGQKVEFLVSFYNNEISEKSEIFDDQFSVERPDGSNFTLKIRSTKLEDSAMYFCASSSGGSEQFFGPGTRLTVL.

This chain uses TRBV6-5 with TRBJ1-3; D not certain. The CDR3 runs 13 residues. Germline V gene lookup returns CDR1 MNHEY and CDR2 SVGAGI. Trimming left V 8 bases short and J 3 bases short, with 11 bases between. CDR3 sequence reads: CASFEAGGNTIYF. As DNA, the CDR3 is TGTGCCAGCTTCGAGGCGGGTGGAAACACCATATATTTT.

The rearrangement uses TRBV11-2 and TRBJ1-1, with D unclear. The CDR3 extends over 14 amino acids. The V end lost 5 bases, the J end lost 1 base, and 11 bases lay between the germline ends. In germline, CDR1 is SGHAT, CDR2 FQNNGV. CDR3 nucleotides: TGTGCCAGCAGCCCCCGGAGAGGGAACACTGAAGCTTTCTTT. It translates to CASSPRRGNTEAFF.

This clone was observed a handful of times. The rearrangement uses TRBV11-1 and TRBJ2-5, with D unresolved. V lost 1 base and J lost 1, with 7 bases in between. The length of the CDR3 is 14 residues. Germline lookup yields CDR1 SGHAT and CDR2 FQDESV (reference sequence). The CDR3 protein is CASSLDSFQETQYF. The CDR3 DNA reads as TGTGCCAGCAGCTTAGACAGCTTCCAAGAGACCCAGTACTTC.